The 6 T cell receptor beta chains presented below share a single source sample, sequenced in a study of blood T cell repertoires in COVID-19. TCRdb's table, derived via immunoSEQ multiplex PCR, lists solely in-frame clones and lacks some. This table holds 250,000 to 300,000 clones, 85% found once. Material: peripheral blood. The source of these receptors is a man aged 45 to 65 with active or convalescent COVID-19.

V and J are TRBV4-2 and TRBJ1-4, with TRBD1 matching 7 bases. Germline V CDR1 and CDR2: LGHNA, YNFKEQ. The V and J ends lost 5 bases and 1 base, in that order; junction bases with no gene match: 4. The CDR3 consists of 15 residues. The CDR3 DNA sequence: TGTGCCAGCAGCGAGGGGGACAGAACTAATGAAAAACTGTTTTTT. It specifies CASSEGDRTNEKLFF.

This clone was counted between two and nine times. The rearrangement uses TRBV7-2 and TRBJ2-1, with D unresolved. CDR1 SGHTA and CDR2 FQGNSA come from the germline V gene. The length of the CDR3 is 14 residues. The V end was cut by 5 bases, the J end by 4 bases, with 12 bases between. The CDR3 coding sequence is TGTGCCAGCAGCCCGACAAATCGGTACAATGAGCAGTTCTTC. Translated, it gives CASSPTNRYNEQFF.

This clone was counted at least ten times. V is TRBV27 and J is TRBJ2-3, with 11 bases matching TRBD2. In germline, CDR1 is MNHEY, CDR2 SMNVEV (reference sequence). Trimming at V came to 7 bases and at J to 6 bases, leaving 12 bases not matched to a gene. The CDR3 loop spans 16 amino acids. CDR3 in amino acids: CASTTLPIAGGDTQYF. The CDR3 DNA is TGTGCCAGCACCACTCTTCCCATAGCGGGAGGGGATACGCAGTATTTT.

CDR3 protein: CASSYGANYGYTF. Here the CDR3 DNA reads TGTGCCAGCAGTTACGGAGCTAACTATGGCTACACCTTC. This chain connects TRBV6-5 to TRBJ1-2; D remains ambiguous. V lost 2 bases, J lost 0 bases, and 4 bases lay in between. The CDR3 loop spans 13 amino acids. CDR1 is MNHEY and CDR2 is SVGAGI in the germline V gene.

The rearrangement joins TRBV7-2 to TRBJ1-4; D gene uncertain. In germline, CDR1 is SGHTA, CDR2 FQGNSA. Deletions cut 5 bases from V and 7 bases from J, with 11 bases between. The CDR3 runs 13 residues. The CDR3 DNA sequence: TGTGCCAGCAGCCTACCTCCGGTTGAAAAACTGTTTTTT. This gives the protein CASSLPPVEKLFF.

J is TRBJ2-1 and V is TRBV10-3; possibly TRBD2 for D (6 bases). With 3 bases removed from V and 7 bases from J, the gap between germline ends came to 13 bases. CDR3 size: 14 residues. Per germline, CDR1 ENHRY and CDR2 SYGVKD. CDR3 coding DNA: TGTGCCATCAGTGACCCAAATCGGGGGAATGAGCAGTTCTTC. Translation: CAISDPNRGNEQFF.